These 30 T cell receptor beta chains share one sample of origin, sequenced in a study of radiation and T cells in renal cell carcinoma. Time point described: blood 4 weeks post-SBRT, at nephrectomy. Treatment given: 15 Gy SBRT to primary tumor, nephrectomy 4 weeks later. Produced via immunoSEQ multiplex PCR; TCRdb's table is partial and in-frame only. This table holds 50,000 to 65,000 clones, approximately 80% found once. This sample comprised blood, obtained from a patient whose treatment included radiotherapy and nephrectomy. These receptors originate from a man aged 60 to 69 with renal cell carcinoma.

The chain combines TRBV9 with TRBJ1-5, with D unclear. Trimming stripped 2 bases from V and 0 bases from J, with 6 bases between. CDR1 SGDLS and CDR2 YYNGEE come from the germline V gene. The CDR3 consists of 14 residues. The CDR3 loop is CASSVGYSNQPQHF. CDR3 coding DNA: TGTGCCAGCAGCGTCGGGTATAGCAATCAGCCCCAGCATTTT.

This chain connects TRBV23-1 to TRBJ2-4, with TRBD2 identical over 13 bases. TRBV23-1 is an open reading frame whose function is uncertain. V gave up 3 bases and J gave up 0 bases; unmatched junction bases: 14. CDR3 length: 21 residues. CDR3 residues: CASSHPRLAGGLGIAKNIQYF. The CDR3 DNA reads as TGCGCCAGCAGTCATCCCCGACTAGCGGGAGGATTGGGGATAGCCAAAAACATTCAGTACTTC.

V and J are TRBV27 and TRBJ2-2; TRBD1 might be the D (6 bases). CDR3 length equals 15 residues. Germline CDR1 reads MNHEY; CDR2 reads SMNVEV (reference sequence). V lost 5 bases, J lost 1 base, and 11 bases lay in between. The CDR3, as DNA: TGTGCCAGCAGTCTATTGACAGGGAACACCGGGGAGCTGTTTTTT. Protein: CASSLLTGNTGELFF.

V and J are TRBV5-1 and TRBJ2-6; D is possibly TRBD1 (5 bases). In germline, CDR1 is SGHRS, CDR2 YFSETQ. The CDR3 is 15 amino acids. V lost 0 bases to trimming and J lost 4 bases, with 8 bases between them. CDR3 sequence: CASSLEGHGANVLTF. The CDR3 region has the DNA TGCGCCAGCAGCTTGGAGGGGCACGGGGCCAACGTCCTGACTTTC.

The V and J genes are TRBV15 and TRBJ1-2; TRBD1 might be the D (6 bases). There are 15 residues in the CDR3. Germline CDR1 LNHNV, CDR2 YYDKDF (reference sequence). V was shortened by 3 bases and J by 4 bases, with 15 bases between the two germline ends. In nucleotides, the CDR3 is TGTGCCACCAGCAGGGGGGCGGGCGACGGCTATGGCTACACCTTC. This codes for CATSRGAGDGYGYTF.

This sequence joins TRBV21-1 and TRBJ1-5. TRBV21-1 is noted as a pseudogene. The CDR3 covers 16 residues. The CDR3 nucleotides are TGTGCCAGCAGCAAAGCCGCGGCCTTTAGCAATCAGCCCCAGCATTTT. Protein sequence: CASSKAAAFSNQPQHF.

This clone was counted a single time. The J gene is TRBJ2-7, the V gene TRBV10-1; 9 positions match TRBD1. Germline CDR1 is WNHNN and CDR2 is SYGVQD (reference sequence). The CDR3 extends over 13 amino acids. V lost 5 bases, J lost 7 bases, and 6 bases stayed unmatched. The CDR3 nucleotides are TGCGCCAGCAGTAACAGGGGGCTCGGGGAGCAGTACTTC. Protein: CASSNRGLGEQYF.

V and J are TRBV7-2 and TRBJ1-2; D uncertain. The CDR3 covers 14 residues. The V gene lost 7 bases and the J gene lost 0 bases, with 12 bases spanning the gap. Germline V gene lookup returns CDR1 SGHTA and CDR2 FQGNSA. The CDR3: CASTRTASNYGYTF. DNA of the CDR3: TGTGCCAGCACCCGGACCGCCTCTAACTATGGCTACACCTTC. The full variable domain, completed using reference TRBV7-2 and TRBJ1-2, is GAGVSQSPSNKVTEKGKDVELRCDPISGHTALYWYRQSLGQGLEFLIYFQGNSAPDKSGLPSDRFSAERTGGSVSTLTIQRTQQEDSAVYLCASTRTASNYGYTFGSGTRLTVV.

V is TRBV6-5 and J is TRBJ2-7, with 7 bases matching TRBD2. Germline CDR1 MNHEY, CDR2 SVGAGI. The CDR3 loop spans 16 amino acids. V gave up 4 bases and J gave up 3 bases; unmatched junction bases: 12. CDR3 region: CASSFSPSGDFYEQYF. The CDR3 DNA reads TGTGCCAGCAGTTTTTCTCCTAGCGGCGATTTCTACGAGCAGTACTTC.

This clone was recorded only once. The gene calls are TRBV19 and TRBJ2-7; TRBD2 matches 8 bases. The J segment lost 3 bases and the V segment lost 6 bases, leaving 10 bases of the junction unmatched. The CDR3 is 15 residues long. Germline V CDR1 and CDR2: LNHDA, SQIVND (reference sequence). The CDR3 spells CASRSGGSGGYEQYF. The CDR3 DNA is TGTGCCAGTAGGAGTGGCGGAAGCGGGGGCTACGAGCAGTACTTC.

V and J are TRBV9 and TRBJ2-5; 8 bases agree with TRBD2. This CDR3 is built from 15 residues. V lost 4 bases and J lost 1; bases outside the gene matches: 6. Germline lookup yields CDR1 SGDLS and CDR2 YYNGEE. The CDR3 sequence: CASSRGLAGQETQYF. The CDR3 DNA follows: TGTGCCAGCAGCCGGGGGCTAGCGGGCCAAGAGACCCAGTACTTC.

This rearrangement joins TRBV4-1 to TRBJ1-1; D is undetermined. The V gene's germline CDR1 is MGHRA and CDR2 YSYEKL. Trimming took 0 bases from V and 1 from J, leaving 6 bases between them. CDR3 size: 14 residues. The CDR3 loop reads CASSQEVQNTEAFF. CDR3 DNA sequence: TGCGCCAGCAGCCAAGAGGTCCAGAACACTGAAGCTTTCTTT.

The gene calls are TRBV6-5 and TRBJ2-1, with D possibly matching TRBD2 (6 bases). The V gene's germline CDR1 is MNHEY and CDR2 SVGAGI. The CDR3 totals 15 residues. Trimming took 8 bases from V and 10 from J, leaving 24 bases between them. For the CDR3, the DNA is TGTGCCAGCCGACGGGACTTTTCCACTTTAGGGGAGCAGTTCTTC. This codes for CASRRDFSTLGEQFF.

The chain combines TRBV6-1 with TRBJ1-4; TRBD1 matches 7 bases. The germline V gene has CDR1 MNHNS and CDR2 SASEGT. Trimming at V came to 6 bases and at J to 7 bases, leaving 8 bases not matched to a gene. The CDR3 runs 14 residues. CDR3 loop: CASRNRGRVEKLFF. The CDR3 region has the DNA TGTGCCAGCAGGAACAGGGGTAGGGTTGAAAAACTGTTTTTT.

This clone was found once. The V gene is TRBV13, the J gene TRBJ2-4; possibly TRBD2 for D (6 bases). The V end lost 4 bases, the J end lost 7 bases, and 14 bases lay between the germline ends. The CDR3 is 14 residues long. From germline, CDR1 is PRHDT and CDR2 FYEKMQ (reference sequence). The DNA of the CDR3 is TGTGCCAGCAGCTCGGAGGGCCAATGGAACATTCAGTACTTC. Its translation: CASSSEGQWNIQYF.

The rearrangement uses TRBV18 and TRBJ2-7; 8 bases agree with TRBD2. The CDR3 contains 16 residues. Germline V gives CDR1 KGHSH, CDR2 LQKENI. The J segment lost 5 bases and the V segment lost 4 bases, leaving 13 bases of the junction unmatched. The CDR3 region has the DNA TGTGCCAGCTCACTGCGGCGGGGGGATCCCTACGACGAGCAGTACTTC. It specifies CASSLRRGDPYDEQYF.

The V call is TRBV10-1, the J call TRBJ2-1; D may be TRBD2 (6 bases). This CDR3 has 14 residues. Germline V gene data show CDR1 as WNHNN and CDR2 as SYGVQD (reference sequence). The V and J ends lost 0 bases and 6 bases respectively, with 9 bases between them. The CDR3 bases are TGCGCCAGCAGTGAGTCGGACTATCTCAATGAGCAGTTCTTC. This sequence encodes CASSESDYLNEQFF.

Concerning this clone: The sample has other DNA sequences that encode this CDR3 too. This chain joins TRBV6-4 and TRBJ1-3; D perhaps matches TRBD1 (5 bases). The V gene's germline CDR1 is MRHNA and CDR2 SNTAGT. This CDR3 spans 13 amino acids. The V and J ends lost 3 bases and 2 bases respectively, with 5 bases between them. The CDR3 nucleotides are TGTGCCAGCAGTGAGGGGCCTGGAAACACCATATATTTT. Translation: CASSEGPGNTIYF.

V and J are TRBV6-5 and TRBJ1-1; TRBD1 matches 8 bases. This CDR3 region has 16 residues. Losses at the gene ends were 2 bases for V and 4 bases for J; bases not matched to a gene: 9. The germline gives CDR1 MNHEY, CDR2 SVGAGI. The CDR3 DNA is TGTGCCAGCAGTTACCCTAAAGACACAGGGGGCACTGAAGCTTTCTTT. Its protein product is CASSYPKDTGGTEAFF.

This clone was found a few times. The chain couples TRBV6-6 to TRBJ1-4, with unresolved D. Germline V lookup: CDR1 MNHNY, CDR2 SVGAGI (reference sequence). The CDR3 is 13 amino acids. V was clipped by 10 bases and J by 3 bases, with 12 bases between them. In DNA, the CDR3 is TGTGCCACCTTGTTTGGAGCTAATGAAAAACTGTTTTTT. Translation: CATLFGANEKLFF.

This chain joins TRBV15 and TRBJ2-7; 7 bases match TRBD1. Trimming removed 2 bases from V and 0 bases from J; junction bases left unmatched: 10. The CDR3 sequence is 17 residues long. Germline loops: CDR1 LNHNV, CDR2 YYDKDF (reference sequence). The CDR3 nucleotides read TGTGCCACCAGCAGAAAGACAGGGATCCCCTCCTCCTACGAGCAGTACTTC. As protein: CATSRKTGIPSSYEQYF.

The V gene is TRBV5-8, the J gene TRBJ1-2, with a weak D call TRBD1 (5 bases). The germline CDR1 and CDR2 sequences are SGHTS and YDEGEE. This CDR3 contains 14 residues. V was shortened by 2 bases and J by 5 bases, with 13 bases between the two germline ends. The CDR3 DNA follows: TGTGCCAGCAGCTTAACTTACGACAGTTATGGCTACACCTTC. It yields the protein CASSLTYDSYGYTF.

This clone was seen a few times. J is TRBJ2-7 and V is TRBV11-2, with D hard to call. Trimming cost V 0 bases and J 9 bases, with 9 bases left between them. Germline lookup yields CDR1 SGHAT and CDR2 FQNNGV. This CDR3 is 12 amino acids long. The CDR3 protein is CASSLESETQYF. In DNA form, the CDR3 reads TGTGCCAGCAGCTTAGAGTCGGAAACGCAGTACTTC.

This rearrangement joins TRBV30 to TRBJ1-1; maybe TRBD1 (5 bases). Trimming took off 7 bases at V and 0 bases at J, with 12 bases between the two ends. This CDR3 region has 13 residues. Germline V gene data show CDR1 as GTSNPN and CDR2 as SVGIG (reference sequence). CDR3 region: CAFDSRVNTEAFF. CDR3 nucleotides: TGTGCCTTTGACAGTCGGGTGAACACTGAAGCTTTCTTT.

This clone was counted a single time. In nucleotides, the CDR3 is TGTGCCAGTCGGCCAGCGGGGTCTAGCACAGATACGCAGTATTTT. Translated: CASRPAGSSTDTQYF. J is TRBJ2-3 and V is TRBV9, with 7 positions matching TRBD2. CDR3 length: 15 amino acids. Per the germline V gene, CDR1 is SGDLS and CDR2 is YYNGEE. V trimming: 8 bases; J trimming: 0 bases; junction bases outside the gene matches: 9.

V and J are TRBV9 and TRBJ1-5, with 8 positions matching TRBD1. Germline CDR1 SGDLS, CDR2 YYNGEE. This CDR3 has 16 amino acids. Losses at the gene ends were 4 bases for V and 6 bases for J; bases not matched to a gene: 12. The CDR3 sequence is CASSRGTGSSAQPQHF. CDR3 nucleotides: TGTGCCAGCAGCCGGGGGACAGGAAGCTCGGCTCAGCCCCAGCATTTT.

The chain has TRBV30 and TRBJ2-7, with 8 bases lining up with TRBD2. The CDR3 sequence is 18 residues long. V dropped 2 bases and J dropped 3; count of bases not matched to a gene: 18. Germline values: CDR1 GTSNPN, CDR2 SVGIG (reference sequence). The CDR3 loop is CAWSPGVVGGASLYEQYF. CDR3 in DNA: TGTGCCTGGAGTCCCGGGGTCGTCGGGGGGGCTTCACTCTACGAGCAGTACTTC.

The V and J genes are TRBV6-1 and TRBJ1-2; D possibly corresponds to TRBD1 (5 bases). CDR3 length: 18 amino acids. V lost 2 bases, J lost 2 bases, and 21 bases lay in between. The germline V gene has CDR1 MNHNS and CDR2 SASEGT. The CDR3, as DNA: TGTGCCAGCAGTGAAAAAGGCGGAACAAAGACAGTCAACTATGGCTACACCTTC. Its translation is CASSEKGGTKTVNYGYTF.

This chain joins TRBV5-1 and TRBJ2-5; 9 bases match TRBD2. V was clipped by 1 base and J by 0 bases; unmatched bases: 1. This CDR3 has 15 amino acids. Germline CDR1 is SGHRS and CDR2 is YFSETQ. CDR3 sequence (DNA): TGCGCCAGCAGCTTGCAGCGGGGGGACCAAGAGACCCAGTACTTC. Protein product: CASSLQRGDQETQYF.

CDR3 nucleotides: TGTGCCACCGGAGGCACAGATACGCAGTATTTT. This codes for CATGGTDTQYF. The rearrangement joins TRBV10-3 to TRBJ2-3; D gene uncertain. With 10 bases removed from V and 1 base from J, the gap between germline ends came to 6 bases. The CDR3 is 11 amino acids. The germline V gene has CDR1 ENHRY and CDR2 SYGVKD.